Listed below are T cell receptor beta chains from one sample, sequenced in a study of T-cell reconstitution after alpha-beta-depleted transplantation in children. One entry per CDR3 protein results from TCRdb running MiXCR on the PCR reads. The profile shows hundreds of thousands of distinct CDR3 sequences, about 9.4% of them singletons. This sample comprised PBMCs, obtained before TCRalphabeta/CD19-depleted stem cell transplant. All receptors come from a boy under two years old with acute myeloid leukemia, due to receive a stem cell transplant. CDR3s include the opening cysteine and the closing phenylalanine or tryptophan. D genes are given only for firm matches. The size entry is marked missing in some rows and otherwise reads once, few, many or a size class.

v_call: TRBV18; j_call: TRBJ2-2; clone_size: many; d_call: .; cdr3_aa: CASSPLLGVDTGELFF; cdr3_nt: TGTGCCAGCTCACCACTTCTGGGAGTGGACACCGGGGAGCTGTTTTTT
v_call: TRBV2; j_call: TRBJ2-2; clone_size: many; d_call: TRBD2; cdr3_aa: CASSEPLAGENKDTGELFF; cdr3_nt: TGTGCCAGCAGTGAGCCTCTAGCGGGGGAAAATAAAGACACCGGGGAGCTGTTTTTT
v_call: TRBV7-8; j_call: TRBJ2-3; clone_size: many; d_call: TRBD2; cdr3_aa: CASSLGPAGTTDTQYF; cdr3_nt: TGTGCCAGCAGCTTAGGTCCAGCGGGAACCACAGATACGCAGTATTTT
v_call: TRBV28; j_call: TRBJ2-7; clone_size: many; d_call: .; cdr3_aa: CASSTGSYEQYF; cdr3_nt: TGTGCCAGCAGCACAGGGTCCTACGAGCAGTACTTC
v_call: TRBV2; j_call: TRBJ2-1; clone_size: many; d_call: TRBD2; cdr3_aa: CASSGLGTYNEQFF; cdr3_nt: TGTGCCAGCTCGGGACTAGGGACTTACAATGAGCAGTTCTTC
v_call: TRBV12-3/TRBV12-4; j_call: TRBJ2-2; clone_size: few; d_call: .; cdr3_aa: CASSFGTPNTGELFF; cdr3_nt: TGTGCCAGCAGTTTTGGGACCCCGAACACCGGGGAGCTGTTTTTT
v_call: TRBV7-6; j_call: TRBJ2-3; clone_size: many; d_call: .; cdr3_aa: CASSLAGPDTQYF; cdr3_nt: TGTGCCAGCAGCTTAGCGGGCCCAGATACGCAGTATTTT
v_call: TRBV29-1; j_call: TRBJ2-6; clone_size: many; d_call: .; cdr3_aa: CSVFTVDSGANVLTF; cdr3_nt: TGCAGCGTATTTACAGTAGACTCTGGGGCCAACGTCCTGACTTTC
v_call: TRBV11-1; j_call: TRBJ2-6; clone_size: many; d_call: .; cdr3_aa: CASSLVVNRDSGANVLTF; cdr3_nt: TGTGCCAGCAGCTTAGTAGTCAATAGGGACTCTGGGGCCAACGTCCTGACTTTC
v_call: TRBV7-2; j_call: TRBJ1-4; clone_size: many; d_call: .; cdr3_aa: CASSLGRLNEKLFF; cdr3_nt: TGTGCCAGCAGCTTAGGGCGGCTTAATGAAAAACTGTTTTTT
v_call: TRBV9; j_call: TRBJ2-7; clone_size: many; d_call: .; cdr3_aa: CASSVGERENEQYF; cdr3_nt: TGTGCCAGCAGCGTAGGGGAACGGGAGAACGAGCAGTACTTC
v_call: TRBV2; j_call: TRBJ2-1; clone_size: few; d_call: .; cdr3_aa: CASSKRNDEQFF; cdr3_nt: TGTGCCAGCAGTAAAAGGAACGATGAGCAGTTCTTC
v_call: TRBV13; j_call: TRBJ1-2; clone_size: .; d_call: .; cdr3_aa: CASSLGLRGDYGYTF; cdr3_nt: TGTGCCAGCAGCTTAGGCCTGCGGGGGGACTATGGCTACACCTTC
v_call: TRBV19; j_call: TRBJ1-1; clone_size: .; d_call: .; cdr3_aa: CASSKTVNTEAFF; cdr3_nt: TGTGCCAGTAGCAAGACAGTGAACACTGAAGCTTTCTTT
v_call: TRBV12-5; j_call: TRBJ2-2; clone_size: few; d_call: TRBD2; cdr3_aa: CASGSSTGGGPDGELFF; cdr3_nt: TGTGCTAGTGGTTCTAGTACGGGGGGGGGGCCCGACGGGGAGCTGTTTTTT
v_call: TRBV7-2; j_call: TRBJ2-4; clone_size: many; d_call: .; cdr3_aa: CASSLAHREGNIQYF; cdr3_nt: TGTGCCAGCAGCTTAGCCCACAGGGAGGGAAACATTCAGTACTTC
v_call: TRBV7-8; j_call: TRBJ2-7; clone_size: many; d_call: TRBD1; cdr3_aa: CASSLAGGTGGYEQYF; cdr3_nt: TGTGCCAGCAGCTTAGCCGGGGGGACAGGGGGCTACGAGCAGTACTTC
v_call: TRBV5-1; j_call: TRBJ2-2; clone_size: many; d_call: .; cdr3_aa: CASSRGTSNTGELFF; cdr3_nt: TGCGCCAGCAGCCGAGGGACATCGAACACCGGGGAGCTGTTTTTT
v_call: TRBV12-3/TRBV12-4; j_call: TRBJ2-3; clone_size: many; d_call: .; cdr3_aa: CASSLEGDETDTQYF; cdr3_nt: TGTGCCAGCAGTTTGGAGGGGGACGAAACAGATACGCAGTATTTT
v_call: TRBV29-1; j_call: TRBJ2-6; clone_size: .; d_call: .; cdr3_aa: CSVEETNRATVGANVLTF; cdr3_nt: TGCAGCGTTGAAGAAACAAACAGGGCTACAGTTGGGGCCAACGTCCTGACTTTC
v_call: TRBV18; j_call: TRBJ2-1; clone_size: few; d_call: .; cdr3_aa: CASSQTGTNEQFF; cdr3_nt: TGTGCCAGCTCGCAAACAGGGACCAATGAGCAGTTCTTC
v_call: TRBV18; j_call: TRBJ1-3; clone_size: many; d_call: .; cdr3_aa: CASSPGYSGGNTIYF; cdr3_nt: TGTGCCAGCTCACCAGGCTATAGCGGTGGAAACACCATATATTTT
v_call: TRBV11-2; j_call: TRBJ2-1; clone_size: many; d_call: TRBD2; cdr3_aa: CASSPTSVSYNEQFF; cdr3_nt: TGTGCCAGCAGCCCAACTAGCGTCTCCTACAATGAGCAGTTCTTC
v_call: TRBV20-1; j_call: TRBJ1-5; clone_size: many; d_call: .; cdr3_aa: CSARRARDNYQPQHF; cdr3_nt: TGCAGTGCTAGACGAGCCCGGGACAATTATCAGCCCCAGCATTTT
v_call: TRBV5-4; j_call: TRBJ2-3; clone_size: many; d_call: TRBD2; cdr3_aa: CASSFLLSSGGTDTQYF; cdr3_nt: TGTGCCAGCAGCTTCTTGTTGTCTAGCGGGGGAACAGATACGCAGTATTTT
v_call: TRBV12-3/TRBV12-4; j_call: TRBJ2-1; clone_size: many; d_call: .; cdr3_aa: CASSFPGHYYNEQFF; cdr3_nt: TGTGCCAGCAGTTTCCCGGGACATTACTACAATGAGCAGTTCTTC